This is a list of T cell receptor beta chains from one sample in a study of blood T cell repertoires in COVID-19. The table came from immunoSEQ multiplex PCR; TCRdb's copy has only in-frame clones and leaves some out. The sample has a few hundred thousand clones; roughly 92% are singletons. Material: PBMCs or T cells enriched from blood (not recorded which). These receptor sequences come from a woman between 40 and 55 years old who had been exposed to COVID-19. Both conserved end residues are part of each CDR3. A D gene is named only where the DNA matches it firmly. Rows give clone size only sometimes, using once, few, many, or a class for an expanded clone.

V,D,J,size,CDR3,DNA
TRBV15,NA,TRBJ1-1,NA,CATSRWGGGNTEAFF,TGTGCCACCAGCAGGTGGGGGGGAGGGAACACTGAAGCTTTCTTT
TRBV5-4,TRBD2,TRBJ2-5,many,CASSVGGADYSQYF,TGTGCCAGCAGCGTCGGGGGGGCCGATTATTCTCAGTACTTC
TRBV29-1,TRBD1,TRBJ1-2,NA,CSVDRTGGSGYTF,TGCAGCGTGGATAGGACAGGGGGCTCTGGCTACACCTTC
TRBV2,NA,TRBJ1-4,NA,CASMRGINEKLFF,TGTGCCAGCATGAGAGGGATAAATGAAAAACTGTTTTTT
TRBV11-3,TRBD1,TRBJ2-7,NA,CASSSGTGGGYEQYF,TGTGCCAGCAGCTCGGGGACAGGGGGTGGTTACGAGCAGTACTTC
TRBV7-6,TRBD2,TRBJ2-7,NA,CASSLVVSGMSEQYF,TGTGCCAGCAGCTTAGTCGTTAGCGGGATGAGTGAGCAGTACTTC
TRBV7-9,TRBD1,TRBJ1-4,NA,CASSTFFGTGGVSANEKLFF,TGTGCCAGCAGCACATTCTTTGGGACAGGGGGCGTTTCAGCTAATGAAAAACTGTTTTTT
TRBV30,TRBD1,TRBJ1-1,NA,CAWSVPYRGLGTEAFF,TGTGCCTGGAGTGTACCCTACAGGGGGCTTGGCACTGAAGCTTTCTTT
TRBV6-2/TRBV6-3,TRBD2,TRBJ2-3,once,CASSSVPISGGATGTQYF,TGTGCCAGCAGTTCTGTCCCTATTAGCGGGGGGGCCACGGGTACGCAGTATTTT
TRBV30,NA,TRBJ2-5,NA,CAWSGTAFGATQYF,TGTGCCTGGAGTGGGACAGCGTTCGGTGCGACCCAGTACTTC
TRBV5-1,NA,TRBJ2-2,once,CASSLQVTGELFF,TGCGCCAGCAGCTTACAGGTGACCGGGGAGCTGTTTTTT
TRBV18,TRBD1,TRBJ1-1,NA,CASSKGADTEAFF,TGTGCCAGCTCGAAGGGGGCAGACACTGAAGCTTTCTTT
TRBV21-1,NA,TRBJ1-2,NA,CASSKGGLQGRLDGYTF,TGTGCCAGCAGCAAGGGAGGGTTACAGGGAAGACTTGATGGCTACACCTTC
TRBV9,TRBD2,TRBJ2-2,NA,CASSVGTSGNTGELFF,TGTGCCAGCAGCGTAGGGACTAGCGGAAACACCGGGGAGCTGTTTTTT
TRBV7-2,NA,TRBJ2-1,NA,CASSSSGGNEQFF,TGTGCCAGCAGCTCGTCCGGCGGCAATGAGCAGTTCTTC
TRBV11-2,NA,TRBJ1-5,NA,CASSPGEGTNAYQPQHF,TGTGCCAGCAGCCCCGGCGAGGGTACAAACGCATATCAGCCCCAGCATTTT
TRBV7-3,TRBD1,TRBJ1-1,NA,CASRSNGQATEAFF,TGTGCCAGCAGGAGTAACGGACAGGCAACTGAAGCTTTCTTT
TRBV4-1,TRBD1,TRBJ2-5,NA,CASSQERGQGTETQYF,TGCGCCAGCAGCCAAGAGAGGGGGCAAGGGACGGAGACCCAGTACTTC
TRBV7-6,TRBD1,TRBJ1-1,NA,CASSVGTENTEAFF,TGTGCCAGCAGCGTAGGGACAGAGAACACTGAAGCTTTCTTT
TRBV27,NA,TRBJ1-6,NA,CASSLSRYNSPLHF,TGTGCCAGCAGTTTATCGAGATATAATTCACCCCTCCACTTT
TRBV19,NA,TRBJ1-1,NA,CASSDPGDNTEAFF,TGTGCCAGTAGCGACCCCGGGGATAACACTGAAGCTTTCTTT
TRBV30,NA,TRBJ2-7,once,CAWDKGGRRVGEQYF,TGTGCCTGGGATAAGGGAGGACGGAGGGTGGGGGAGCAGTACTTC
TRBV10-3,TRBD1,TRBJ2-5,NA,CAINRDSGETQYF,TGTGCCATCAATAGGGACAGTGGAGAGACCCAGTACTTC
TRBV28,NA,TRBJ1-2,NA,CASSLIQGAQGYGYTF,TGTGCCAGCAGTTTGATTCAAGGGGCACAGGGCTATGGCTACACCTTC
TRBV5-5,TRBD1,TRBJ1-1,NA,CASIPGGTGTEAFF,TGTGCCAGCATCCCAGGGGGCACAGGGACTGAAGCTTTCTTT
TRBV24-1,NA,TRBJ1-2,NA,CATSGNYGYTF,TGTGCCACCAGTGGTAATTATGGCTACACCTTC
TRBV10-2,NA,TRBJ1-1,NA,CASSEYSLFLAFF,TGCGCCAGCAGTGAGTACTCCCTCTTTCTGGCTTTCTTT
TRBV2,TRBD1,TRBJ1-4,NA,CASNSGTANEKLFF,TGTGCCAGCAATTCCGGGACAGCTAATGAAAAACTGTTTTTT
TRBV18,NA,TRBJ2-1,NA,CASSPLGVGYNEQFF,TGTGCCAGCTCACCGTTAGGGGTAGGGTACAATGAGCAGTTCTTC
TRBV5-1,NA,TRBJ2-1,once,CASSYPRPSYNEQFF,TGCGCCAGCAGCTACCCCCGCCCGAGCTACAATGAGCAGTTCTTC
TRBV10-2,NA,TRBJ1-3,NA,CASRGSSGNTIYF,TGCGCCAGCCGGGGGAGCTCTGGAAACACCATATATTTT
TRBV10-1,TRBD1,TRBJ1-1,NA,CASTRDREGDREAFF,TGCGCCAGCACCCGGGACAGGGAGGGGGATAGGGAAGCTTTCTTT
TRBV12-5,NA,TRBJ1-3,NA,CAVGGIAGNTIYF,TGTGCGGTGGGGGGGATCGCTGGAAACACCATATATTTT
TRBV5-1,TRBD1,TRBJ2-7,NA,CASSWTGGEQYF,TGCGCCAGCAGCTGGACAGGGGGCGAGCAGTACTTC
TRBV5-1,TRBD1,TRBJ1-1,NA,CASSMADRAAEAFF,TGCGCCAGCAGCATGGCAGACAGGGCAGCTGAAGCTTTCTTT
TRBV5-1,NA,TRBJ1-2,NA,CAGSHGDFGYTF,TGCGCCGGCAGCCACGGAGATTTCGGCTACACCTTC
TRBV7-2,NA,TRBJ2-5,NA,CASSLGQTGSGETQYF,TGTGCCAGCAGCTTAGGACAAACAGGGAGCGGAGAGACCCAGTACTTC
TRBV30,NA,TRBJ2-7,NA,CAWSVTGGVGEQYF,TGTGCCTGGAGTGTAACCGGGGGAGTCGGCGAGCAGTACTTC
TRBV27,TRBD1,TRBJ1-5,NA,CASSFWQGGQPQHF,TGTGCCAGCAGTTTCTGGCAGGGGGGTCAGCCCCAGCATTTT
TRBV5-1,NA,TRBJ2-5,NA,CASSLAVGAETQYF,TGCGCCAGCAGCTTGGCTGTGGGGGCGGAGACCCAGTACTTC
TRBV19,NA,TRBJ1-2,NA,CASRKDRAYTNYGYTF,TGTGCCAGTAGGAAGGACAGAGCCTACACCAACTATGGCTACACCTTC
TRBV19,TRBD1,TRBJ1-5,NA,CASSRDRGIQPQHF,TGTGCCTCAAGCCGGGACAGGGGAATTCAGCCCCAGCATTTT
TRBV4-1,TRBD1,TRBJ1-4,NA,CASSQLQGYGKLFF,TGCGCCAGCAGCCAATTACAGGGGTACGGAAAACTGTTTTTT
TRBV24-1,NA,TRBJ2-7,NA,CATSDPPLHEQYF,TGTGCCACCAGTGACCCCCCCCTCCACGAGCAGTACTTC
TRBV28,NA,TRBJ1-4,once,CASSLGGPREKLFF,TGTGCCAGCAGTTTAGGTGGCCCCAGAGAAAAACTGTTTTTT